This T cell receptor beta chain was retrieved from a study of cytomegalovirus exposure and HLA in healthy donors. Study details: In a previous analysis, more than 90 million unique TCR beta sequences were found from 150 million to 200 million T cells. Study outcomes and limitations: Earlier results showed most TCR beta V segments being productive about 90% or about 30% of the time.

A remark on this clone: Antigen specificity is unknown.

PCR amplification relied on 60 Vbeta primers (plus 13 Jbeta primers). Generated by immunoSEQ multiplex PCR, the TCRdb table keeps only in-frame clones and is missing some. The sample shows around 190,000 clones, 65% to 80% of them seen only once. Germline CDR1 SQVTM, CDR2 ANQGSEA. CDR3 length equals 15 residues. The V gene lost 3 bases and the J gene lost 4 bases, with 16 bases spanning the gap. The receptor was isolated from a woman aged 40 to 55 in good health and CMV-seronegative. The rearrangement joins TRBV29-1 to TRBJ2-1, with D perhaps matching TRBD1 (6 bases). Sample: PBMCs. The CDR3 region is CSVESGTQAYNEQFF. The CDR3 DNA reads TGCAGCGTTGAGTCCGGGACACAAGCTTACAATGAGCAGTTCTTC.